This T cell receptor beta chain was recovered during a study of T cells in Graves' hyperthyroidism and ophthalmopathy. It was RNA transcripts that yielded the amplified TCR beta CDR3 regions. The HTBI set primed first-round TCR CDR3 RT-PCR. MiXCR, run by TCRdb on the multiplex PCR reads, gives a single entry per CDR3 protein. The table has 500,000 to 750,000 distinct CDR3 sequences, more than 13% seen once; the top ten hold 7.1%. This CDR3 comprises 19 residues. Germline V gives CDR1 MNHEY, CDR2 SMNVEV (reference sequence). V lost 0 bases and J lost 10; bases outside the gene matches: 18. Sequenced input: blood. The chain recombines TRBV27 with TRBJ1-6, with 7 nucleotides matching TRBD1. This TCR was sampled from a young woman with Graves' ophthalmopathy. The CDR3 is CASSLSYGARQGLRSPLHF. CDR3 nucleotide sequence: TGTGCCAGCAGTTTATCGTACGGGGCGAGACAGGGTTTAAGGTCACCCCTCCACTTT.